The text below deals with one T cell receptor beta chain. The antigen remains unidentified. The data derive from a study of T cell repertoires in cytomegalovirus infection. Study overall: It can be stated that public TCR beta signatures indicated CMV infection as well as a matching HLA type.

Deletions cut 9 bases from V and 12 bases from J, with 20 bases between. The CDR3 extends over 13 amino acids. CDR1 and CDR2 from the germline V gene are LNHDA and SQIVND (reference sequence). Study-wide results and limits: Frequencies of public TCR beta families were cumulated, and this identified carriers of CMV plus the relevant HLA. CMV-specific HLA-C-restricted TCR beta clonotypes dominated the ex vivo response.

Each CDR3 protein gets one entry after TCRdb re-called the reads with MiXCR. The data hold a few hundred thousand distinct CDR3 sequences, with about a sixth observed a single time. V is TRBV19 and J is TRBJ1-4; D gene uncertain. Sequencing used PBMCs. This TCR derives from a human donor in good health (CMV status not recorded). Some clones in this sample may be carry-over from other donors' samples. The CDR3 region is CASLKSNLGELFF. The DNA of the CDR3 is TGTGCCAGCCTAAAATCAAACCTGGGAGAACTGTTTTTT.